The T cell receptor beta chain described here comes from a study of cytomegalovirus exposure and HLA in healthy donors. In this sample, this clone turned up a few times. The length of the CDR3 is 14 residues. The germline V gene has CDR1 SGHNT and CDR2 YENEEA. Deletions cut 5 bases from V and 6 bases from J, with 15 bases between. The PCR contained 60 Vbeta and 13 Jbeta primers. Assay: immunoSEQ multiplex PCR; the TCRdb copy retains only in-frame clones and omits some. The sample yields about 160,000 clones, over 60% seen once. The TCR was taken from a woman in her 30s in good health and CMV-seronegative. The rearrangement links TRBV11-3 to TRBJ2-3; D is unclear. The specimen was PBMCs. The CDR3 here is CASSPSSEEDTQYF. The CDR3, as DNA: TGTGCCAGCAGCCCTTCAAGCGAAGAGGATACGCAGTATTTT.